The present T cell receptor (beta chain) was sequenced within a study of naive and memory T cell subsets. There are a few counts of this clonotype. Antigen unknown. This CDR3 is 16 amino acids long. V lost 3 bases and J lost 2; bases outside the gene matches: 9. The germline CDR1 and CDR2 sequences are SGHTA and FQGNSA. The beta constant-region primer was an equimolar mix of two oligonucleotides covering TRBC1 and TRBC2. Each CDR3 protein is one row after TCRdb ran MiXCR on the UMI-ligation and nested PCR reads. The data show 120,000 to 150,000 distinct CDR3 sequences, with around 15% seen just once and 0.14% to 0.15% held by the top ten. Notes on the study in general: In naive cells, over 90% of TCR sequences were seen only once.

Sequenced input: naive CD4+ T cells from blood. The TCR comes from a human donor in good health. V usage is TRBV7-2 and J usage is TRBJ1-1, with 7 bases aligning to TRBD1. The CDR3 protein is CASSFRQGSVNTEAFF. DNA for the CDR3: TGTGCCAGCAGCTTTCGACAGGGTTCGGTTAACACTGAAGCTTTCTTT. The variable domain in full, with the rest retrieved from reference TRBV7-2 and TRBJ1-1, is GAGVSQSPSNKVTEKGKDVELRCDPISGHTALYWYRQSLGQGLEFLIYFQGNSAPDKSGLPSDRFSAERTGGSVSTLTIQRTQQEDSAVYLCASSFRQGSVNTEAFFGQGTRLTVV.